Below, 28 T cell receptor beta chains from the same sample are listed, as sequenced in a study of cytomegalovirus exposure and HLA in healthy donors. PCR primers comprised 60 Vbeta and 13 Jbeta primers. Method: immunoSEQ multiplex PCR; TCRdb's copy keeps in-frame clones and lacks some. The sample carries over 150,000 clones, approximately 80% recorded once. The sequencing input was PBMCs. These receptors were obtained from a middle-aged woman in good health and CMV-seronegative.

This chain connects TRBV5-6 to TRBJ1-2, with D perhaps matching TRBD1 (6 bases). The CDR3 totals 14 residues. Trimming removed 2 bases from V and 0 bases from J, with 8 bases in between. Germline CDR1 and CDR2: SGHDT and YYEEEE. The CDR3 spells CASSFGQTNYGYTF. CDR3 coding DNA: TGTGCCAGCAGCTTTGGACAGACTAACTATGGCTACACCTTC.

This chain connects TRBV5-4 to TRBJ1-1; D call uncertain. Germline CDR1 SGHNT, CDR2 YYREEE (reference sequence). This CDR3 is built from 15 residues. V lost 0 bases to trimming and J lost 5 bases, with 14 bases between them. CDR3 coding DNA: TGTGCCAGCAGCTTGGAGGCGGCGGGTTGGACTGAAGCTTTCTTT. Its protein product is CASSLEAAGWTEAFF.

In this sample, this clone turned up once. This chain connects TRBV19 to TRBJ1-1, with TRBD1 as a possible D gene (6 bases). CDR1 and CDR2 from the germline V gene are LNHDA and SQIVND (reference sequence). The CDR3 runs 16 residues. Trimming took 0 bases from V and 6 from J, leaving 17 bases between them. CDR3 DNA: TGTGCCAGTAGTATAGATCGCCCGAGGACAGATTCTGAAGCTTTCTTT. Its translation: CASSIDRPRTDSEAFF.

The chain employs TRBV28 and TRBJ2-5; 9 nucleotides agree with TRBD2. The trim removed 2 bases at V and 1 base at J, leaving 2 bases unmatched. The CDR3 is 15 residues long. The V gene's germline CDR1 is MDHEN and CDR2 SYDVKM. The CDR3 region has the DNA TGTGCCAGCAGTTTAGCGGGGGGGCCCCAAGAGACCCAGTACTTC. It is translated as CASSLAGGPQETQYF.

The chain couples TRBV7-6 to TRBJ2-3; D unresolved. Germline V gene sequence: CDR1 SGHVS, CDR2 FNYEAQ. This CDR3 has 14 residues. The germline V and J ends were trimmed by 1 base and 4 bases, with 9 bases remaining between them. The DNA of the CDR3 is TGTGCCAGCAGCTTAGGTGCGAACGCAGATACGCAGTATTTT. Amino acid sequence: CASSLGANADTQYF.

The rearrangement uses TRBV6-1 and TRBJ2-1; no reliable D call. This CDR3 is built from 13 residues. The germline V and J ends were trimmed by 3 bases and 6 bases, with 9 bases remaining between them. Germline CDR1 is MNHNS and CDR2 is SASEGT. CDR3 sequence reads: CASSEARANEQFF. The CDR3 DNA sequence: TGTGCCAGCAGTGAGGCTAGAGCCAATGAGCAGTTCTTC.

The chain employs TRBV30 and TRBJ1-2; 8 nucleotides agree with TRBD1. There are 15 residues in the CDR3. The junction had 9 bases not matched to a gene; V was cut back by 2 bases and J by 4 bases. Germline V lookup: CDR1 GTSNPN, CDR2 SVGIG (reference sequence). CDR3 nucleotides: TGTGCCTGGAGTTCCACAAGACAGGGGACCTATGGCTACACCTTC. This translates into CAWSSTRQGTYGYTF.

The rearrangement uses TRBV5-6 and TRBJ2-7; TRBD1 agrees at 7 bases. V was clipped by 3 bases and J by 5 bases; unmatched bases: 14. CDR3 size: 16 residues. Germline CDR1 reads SGHDT; CDR2 reads YYEEEE. CDR3: CASSWYPGGNRDEQYF. In DNA, the CDR3 is TGTGCCAGCAGCTGGTACCCAGGGGGTAATCGGGACGAGCAGTACTTC.

The rearrangement links TRBV5-1 to TRBJ1-2, with D perhaps matching TRBD1 (6 bases). The CDR3 runs 15 residues. The V and J ends lost 1 base and 6 bases respectively, with 16 bases between them. Germline V CDR1 and CDR2: SGHRS, YFSETQ. CDR3 region: CASSLSAGDVDGYTF. For the CDR3, the DNA is TGCGCCAGCAGCTTGAGTGCAGGGGATGTTGATGGCTACACCTTC.

The chain couples TRBV27 to TRBJ1-4; TRBD1 matches at 9 bases. This CDR3 contains 14 residues. V lost 7 bases to trimming and J lost 5 bases; unmatched junction nucleotides: 5. Germline V lookup: CDR1 MNHEY, CDR2 SMNVEV (reference sequence). The CDR3 DNA reads TGTGCCAGCACCCCGGGACAGGGAAATGAAAAACTGTTTTTT. This codes for CASTPGQGNEKLFF.

This clone occurred once. The chain joins TRBV7-2 to TRBJ1-2, with 9 bases fitting TRBD1. The V gene's germline CDR1 is SGHTA and CDR2 FQGNSA. CDR3 length equals 14 residues. V was pared by 1 base and J by 7 bases, with 4 bases of the junction left unmatched. The CDR3 sequence: CASSLGGQGSGYTF. In nucleotides, the CDR3 is TGTGCCAGCAGCTTAGGGGGACAGGGTAGTGGCTACACCTTC.

The rearrangement joins TRBV29-1 to TRBJ2-3; TRBD2 might be the D (7 bases). Trimming removed 5 bases at V and 3 bases at J, with 18 bases between. The CDR3 contains 15 residues. Germline CDR1 and CDR2: SQVTM and ANQGSEA. The CDR3 loop is CSVKGPGGFTDTQYF. Written as DNA, the CDR3 is TGCAGCGTTAAAGGCCCGGGGGGCTTTACAGATACGCAGTATTTT.

The chain couples TRBV7-9 to TRBJ2-3, with D possibly being TRBD2 (6 bases). The CDR3 extends over 14 amino acids. The V and J ends lost 4 bases and 6 bases respectively, with 14 bases between them. In germline, CDR1 is SEHNR, CDR2 FQNEAQ (reference sequence). The CDR3 DNA reads TGTGCCAGCAGCTCGGGGACTCCGGGGGATACGCAGTATTTT. Translating it yields CASSSGTPGDTQYF.

The V call is TRBV27, the J call TRBJ1-5, with a weak D call TRBD1 (5 bases). The CDR3 contains 15 residues. V lost 3 bases to trimming and J lost 5 bases, with 14 bases between them. CDR1 and CDR2 from the germline V gene are MNHEY and SMNVEV (reference sequence). In nucleotides, the CDR3 is TGTGCCAGCAGTTTCTACCAGGGAGGGGATCAGCCCCAGCATTTT. The encoded protein is CASSFYQGGDQPQHF.

The chain joins TRBV6-5 to TRBJ2-3; D is perhaps TRBD2 (7 bases). CDR1 is MNHEY, CDR2 SVGAGI, per germline. This CDR3 comprises 15 residues. The V and J ends lost 6 bases and 3 bases respectively, with 16 bases between them. This CDR3 reads CASSLQGGWTDTQYF. CDR3 nucleotides: TGTGCCAGCAGCCTACAGGGAGGGTGGACAGATACGCAGTATTTT.

This chain links TRBV11-1 with TRBJ2-7, with 8 nucleotides matching TRBD1. The J segment lost 6 bases and the V segment lost 2 bases, leaving 12 bases of the junction unmatched. The CDR3 covers 16 residues. Per the germline V gene, CDR1 is SGHAT and CDR2 is FQDESV (reference sequence). The CDR3 DNA reads as TGTGCCAGCAGCTTACACGTCTCAGGGGGCTTACTCGAGCAGTACTTC. Its translation: CASSLHVSGGLLEQYF.

The chain couples TRBV5-1 to TRBJ2-2, with D perhaps matching TRBD2 (6 bases). There are 17 residues in the CDR3. Germline V gives CDR1 SGHRS, CDR2 YFSETQ. The ends were cut back, 1 base at V and 2 bases at J, with 15 bases in the middle. The DNA for the CDR3 is TGCGCCAGCAGCTTGTGGGCAGGAGGGATTAACACCGGGGAGCTGTTTTTT. This sequence encodes CASSLWAGGINTGELFF.

The CDR3 here is CASSATSLDEQFF. The CDR3 DNA follows: TGTGCCAGCAGCGCGACTAGTCTCGATGAGCAGTTCTTC. This chain uses TRBV13 with TRBJ2-1; tentatively, D is TRBD2 (6 bases). This CDR3 region has 13 residues. The V and J ends lost 5 bases and 8 bases respectively, with 13 bases between them. Germline V gene lookup returns CDR1 PRHDT and CDR2 FYEKMQ (reference sequence).

This clone was detected a few times. J is TRBJ2-5 and V is TRBV5-6; TRBD1 agrees at 9 bases. TRBJ2-7 explains the end of the DNA better; the J call may be wrong. The CDR3 extends over 14 amino acids. Germline V lookup: CDR1 SGHDT, CDR2 YYEEEE. CDR3 region: CASSLADRGYEQYF. CDR3 sequence (DNA): TGTGCCAGCAGCTTGGCGGACAGGGGCTACGAGCAGTACTTC.

J is TRBJ1-1 and V is TRBV2, with TRBD1 matching over 7 bases. CDR1 is SNHLY and CDR2 is FYNNEI in the germline V gene. The length of the CDR3 is 14 residues. The V segment lost 5 bases and the J segment 7 bases; nucleotides outside the gene matches: 10. As DNA, the CDR3 is TGTGCCAGCAGTAAATGGACAGGACTGAATGAAGCTTTCTTT. Translated: CASSKWTGLNEAFF.

V usage is TRBV5-1 and J usage is TRBJ2-3; 8 bases fit TRBD2. Per the germline V gene, CDR1 is SGHRS and CDR2 is YFSETQ. J lost 1 base, V lost 4 bases, and 8 bases had no gene match. The CDR3 contains 16 residues. CDR3 in DNA: TGCGCCAGCAGCCCCGCGGGGGGCCCGGGCACAGATACGCAGTATTTT. It encodes CASSPAGGPGTDTQYF. The entire variable domain, with the rest obtained from reference TRBV5-1 and TRBJ2-3, is as follows: KAGVTQTPRYLIKTRGQQVTLSCSPISGHRSVSWYQQTPGQGLQFLFEYFSETQRNKGNFPGRFSGRQFSNSRSEMNVSTLELGDSALYLCASSPAGGPGTDTQYFGPGTRLTVL.

This chain joins TRBV7-6 and TRBJ1-2, with 10 bases matching TRBD1. Germline V gene sequence: CDR1 SGHVS, CDR2 FNYEAQ. The V gene end was trimmed by 7 bases and the J gene end by 8 bases; junction bases not matched to a gene: 10. This CDR3 has 14 residues. CDR3 region: CASTPGTGAGGYTF. The CDR3 bases are TGTGCCAGCACTCCCGGGACAGGGGCAGGGGGCTACACCTTC.

This sequence joins TRBV6-1 and TRBJ1-2, with unresolved D. CDR3 length equals 12 residues. From germline, CDR1 is MNHNS and CDR2 SASEGT. V was trimmed by 7 bases and J by 5 bases, leaving 11 bases between them. The CDR3 coding sequence is TGTGCCAGCACCCCGAGCACGTATGGCTACACCTTC. This sequence encodes CASTPSTYGYTF.

Comment on this clone: The germline gene is not matched at one end of the junction; a read error may be the cause. The chain employs TRBV7-7 and TRBJ2-2; maybe TRBD2 (6 bases). The CDR3 contains 15 residues. Germline V lookup: CDR1 SSHAT, CDR2 FNYEAQ (reference sequence). CDR3 in amino acids: CASSFRRGHTGELFF. The CDR3 bases are TGTGCTAGCAGCTTTCGGCGGGGTCACACCGGGGAGCTGTTTTTT.

J is TRBJ2-3 and V is TRBV29-1; maybe TRBD2 (5 bases). The V and J ends lost 4 bases and 8 bases respectively, with 16 bases between them. CDR3 length equals 13 residues. Germline V gene sequence: CDR1 SQVTM, CDR2 ANQGSEA. The CDR3 spells CSVGFGLEGTQYF. CDR3 nucleotide sequence: TGCAGCGTTGGCTTCGGGCTAGAGGGTACGCAGTATTTT.

This clone was counted a single time. This chain uses TRBV6-1 with TRBJ2-5, with D maybe TRBD1 (5 bases). V lost 0 bases to trimming and J lost 4 bases, with 12 bases between them. Germline V gene sequence: CDR1 MNHNS, CDR2 SASEGT. There are 15 residues in the CDR3. The CDR3 is CASSEARTRVETQYF. The CDR3 bases are TGTGCCAGCAGTGAAGCGCGGACACGGGTAGAGACCCAGTACTTC.

This chain links TRBV19 with TRBJ2-7; 11 bases are a match to TRBD1. The ends lost 6 bases at V and 1 base at J; junction bases unmatched: 2. CDR1 and CDR2 from the germline V gene are LNHDA and SQIVND (reference sequence). The CDR3 loop spans 14 amino acids. The CDR3 here is CASSRDRGSYEQYF. The CDR3 DNA sequence: TGTGCCAGTAGCCGGGACAGGGGGTCCTACGAGCAGTACTTC.

The J gene is TRBJ2-5, the V gene TRBV5-1; 10 bases match TRBD2. CDR3 length: 15 residues. Germline CDR1 reads SGHRS; CDR2 reads YFSETQ. V shed 3 bases and J 2 bases; nucleotides not matched to a gene: 4. The CDR3 here is CASSYLAGAQETQYF. CDR3 coding DNA: TGCGCCAGCAGCTATCTAGCGGGGGCACAAGAGACCCAGTACTTC.